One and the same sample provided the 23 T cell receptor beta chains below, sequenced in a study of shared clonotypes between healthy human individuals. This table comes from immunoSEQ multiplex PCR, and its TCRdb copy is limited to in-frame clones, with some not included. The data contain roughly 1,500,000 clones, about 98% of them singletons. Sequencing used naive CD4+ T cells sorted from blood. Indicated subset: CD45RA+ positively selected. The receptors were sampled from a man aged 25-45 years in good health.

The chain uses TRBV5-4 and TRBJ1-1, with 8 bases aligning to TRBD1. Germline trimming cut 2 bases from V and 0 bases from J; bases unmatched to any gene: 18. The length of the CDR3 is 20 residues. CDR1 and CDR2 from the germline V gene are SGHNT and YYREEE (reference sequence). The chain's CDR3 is CASSFPFPERNRGMNTEAFF. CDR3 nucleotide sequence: TGTGCCAGCAGCTTCCCCTTCCCAGAGAGAAACAGGGGGATGAACACTGAAGCTTTCTTT.

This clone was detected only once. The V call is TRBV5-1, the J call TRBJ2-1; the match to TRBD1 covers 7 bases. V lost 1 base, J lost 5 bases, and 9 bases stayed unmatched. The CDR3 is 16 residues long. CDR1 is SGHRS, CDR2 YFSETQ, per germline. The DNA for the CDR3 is TGCGCCAGCAGCTTGCGCCCCGGGACAGATAACAATGAGCAGTTCTTC. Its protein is CASSLRPGTDNNEQFF.

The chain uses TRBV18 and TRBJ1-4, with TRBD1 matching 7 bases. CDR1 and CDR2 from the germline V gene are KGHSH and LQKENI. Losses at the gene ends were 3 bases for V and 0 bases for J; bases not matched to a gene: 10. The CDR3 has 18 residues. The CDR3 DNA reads TGTGCCAGCTCACCTCCCCCCGGGACAGCTGCAACTAATGAAAAACTGTTTTTT. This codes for CASSPPPGTAATNEKLFF. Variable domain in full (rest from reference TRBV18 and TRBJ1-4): NAGVMQNPRHLVRRRGQEARLRCSPMKGHSHVYWYRQLPEEGLKFMVYLQKENIIDESGMPKERFSAEFPKEGPSILRIQQVVRGDSAAYFCASSPPPGTAATNEKLFFGSGTQLSVL.

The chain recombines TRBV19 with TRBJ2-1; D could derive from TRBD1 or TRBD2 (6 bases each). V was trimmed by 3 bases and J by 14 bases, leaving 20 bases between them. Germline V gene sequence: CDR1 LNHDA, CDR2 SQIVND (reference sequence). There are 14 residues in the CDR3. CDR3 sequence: CASSISRGAAVEFF. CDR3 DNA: TGTGCCAGTAGTATCTCGAGGGGGGCAGCGGTAGAGTTCTTC.

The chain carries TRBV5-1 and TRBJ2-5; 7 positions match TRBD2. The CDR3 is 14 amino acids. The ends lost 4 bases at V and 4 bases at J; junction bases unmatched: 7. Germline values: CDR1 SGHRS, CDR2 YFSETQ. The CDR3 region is CASSQTSARETQYF. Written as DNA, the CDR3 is TGCGCCAGCAGCCAAACTAGCGCACGAGAGACCCAGTACTTC.

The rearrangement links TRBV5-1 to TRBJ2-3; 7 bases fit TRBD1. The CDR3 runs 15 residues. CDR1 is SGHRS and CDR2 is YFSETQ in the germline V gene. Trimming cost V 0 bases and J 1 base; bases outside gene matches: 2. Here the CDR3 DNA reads TGCGCCAGCAGCTTGGCAACAGGGGGCACAGATACGCAGTATTTT. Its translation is CASSLATGGTDTQYF.

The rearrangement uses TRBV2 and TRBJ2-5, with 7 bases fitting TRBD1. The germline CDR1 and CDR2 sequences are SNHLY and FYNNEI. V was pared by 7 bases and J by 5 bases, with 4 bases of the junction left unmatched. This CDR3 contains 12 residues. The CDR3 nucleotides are TGTGCCAGCACCGACAGGGATGAGACCCAGTACTTC. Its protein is CASTDRDETQYF.

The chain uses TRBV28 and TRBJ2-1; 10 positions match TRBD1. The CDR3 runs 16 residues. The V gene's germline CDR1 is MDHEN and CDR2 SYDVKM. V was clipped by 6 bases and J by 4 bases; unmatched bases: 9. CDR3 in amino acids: CASSPFRDRGYNEQFF. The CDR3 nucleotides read TGTGCCAGCAGCCCCTTTCGGGACAGGGGATACAATGAGCAGTTCTTC.

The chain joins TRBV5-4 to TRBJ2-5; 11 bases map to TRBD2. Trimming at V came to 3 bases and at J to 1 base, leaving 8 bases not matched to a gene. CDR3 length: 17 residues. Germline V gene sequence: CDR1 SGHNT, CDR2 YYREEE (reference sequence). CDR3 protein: CASSSASGRRTQETQYF. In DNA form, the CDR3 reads TGTGCCAGCAGCTCGGCTAGCGGGAGGAGGACCCAAGAGACCCAGTACTTC.

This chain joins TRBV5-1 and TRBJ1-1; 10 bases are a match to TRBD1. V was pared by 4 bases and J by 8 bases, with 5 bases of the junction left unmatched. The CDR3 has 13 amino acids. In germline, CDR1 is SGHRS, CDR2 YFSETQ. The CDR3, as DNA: TGCGCCAGCAGCCTGGGACAGGGGTTAGAAGCTTTCTTT. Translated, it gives CASSLGQGLEAFF.

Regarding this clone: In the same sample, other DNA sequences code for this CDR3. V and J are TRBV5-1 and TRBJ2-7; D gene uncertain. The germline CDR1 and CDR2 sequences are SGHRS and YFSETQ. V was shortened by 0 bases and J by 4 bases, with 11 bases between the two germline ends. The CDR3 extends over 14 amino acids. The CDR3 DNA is TGCGCCAGCAGCTTGGGTCTCAGTAGTTACGAGCAGTACTTC. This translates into CASSLGLSSYEQYF.

The CDR3 sequence is CASSQEAGQRRGIYF. The CDR3 DNA reads as TGCGCCAGCAGCCAAGAAGCAGGACAAAGAAGGGGCATATATTTT. The J gene is TRBJ1-3, the V gene TRBV4-3, with TRBD1 as a possible D gene (5 bases). This CDR3 comprises 15 residues. Between the trimmed V and J ends, which lost 0 bases and 12 bases, there was a span of 18 bases. The germline V gene has CDR1 LGHNA and CDR2 YSLEER.

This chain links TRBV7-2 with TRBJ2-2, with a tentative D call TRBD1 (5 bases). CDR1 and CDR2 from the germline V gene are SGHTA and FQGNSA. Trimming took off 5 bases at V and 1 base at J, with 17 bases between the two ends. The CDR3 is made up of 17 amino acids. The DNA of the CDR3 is TGTGCCAGCAGCCTCTTGTCCAGGGTCTGGAACACCGGGGAGCTGTTTTTT. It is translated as CASSLLSRVWNTGELFF.

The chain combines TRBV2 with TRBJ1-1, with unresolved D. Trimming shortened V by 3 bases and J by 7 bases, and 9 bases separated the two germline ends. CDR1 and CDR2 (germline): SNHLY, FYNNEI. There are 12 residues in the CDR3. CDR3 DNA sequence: TGTGCCAGCAGTGAGTTAGGAATTGAAGCTTTCTTT. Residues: CASSELGIEAFF.

This chain's CDR3 is CASSITGTGGYTGELFF. CDR3 bases: TGTGCCAGTAGTATTACGGGGACAGGGGGTTACACCGGGGAGCTGTTTTTT. V usage is TRBV19 and J usage is TRBJ2-2; 11 bases are a match to TRBD1. The CDR3 loop spans 17 amino acids. Per the germline V gene, CDR1 is LNHDA and CDR2 is SQIVND (reference sequence). V shed 3 bases and J 3 bases; nucleotides not matched to a gene: 6.

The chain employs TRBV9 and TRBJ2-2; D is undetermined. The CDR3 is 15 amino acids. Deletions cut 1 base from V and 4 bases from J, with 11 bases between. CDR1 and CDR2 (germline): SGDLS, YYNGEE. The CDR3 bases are TGTGCCAGCAGCGTAACGAACGCAGGCACCGGGGAGCTGTTTTTT. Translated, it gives CASSVTNAGTGELFF. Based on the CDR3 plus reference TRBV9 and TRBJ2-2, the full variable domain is DSGVTQTPKHLITATGQRVTLRCSPRSGDLSVYWYQQSLDQGLQFLIQYYNGEERAKGNILERFSAQQFPDLHSELNLSSLELGDSALYFCASSVTNAGTGELFFGEGSRLTVL.

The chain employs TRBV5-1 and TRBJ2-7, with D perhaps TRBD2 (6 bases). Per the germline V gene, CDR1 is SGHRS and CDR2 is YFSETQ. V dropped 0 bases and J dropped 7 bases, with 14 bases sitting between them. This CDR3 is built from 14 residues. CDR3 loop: CASSLALAGSEQYF. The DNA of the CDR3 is TGCGCCAGCAGCTTGGCACTGGCCGGGAGTGAGCAGTACTTC.

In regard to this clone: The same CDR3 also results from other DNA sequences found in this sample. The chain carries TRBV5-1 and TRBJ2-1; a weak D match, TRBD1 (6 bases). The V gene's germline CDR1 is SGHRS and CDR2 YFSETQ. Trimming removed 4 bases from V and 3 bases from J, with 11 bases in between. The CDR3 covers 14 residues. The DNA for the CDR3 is TGCGCCAGCAGCCTAAGGGGGAACTACAATGAGCAGTTCTTC. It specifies CASSLRGNYNEQFF.

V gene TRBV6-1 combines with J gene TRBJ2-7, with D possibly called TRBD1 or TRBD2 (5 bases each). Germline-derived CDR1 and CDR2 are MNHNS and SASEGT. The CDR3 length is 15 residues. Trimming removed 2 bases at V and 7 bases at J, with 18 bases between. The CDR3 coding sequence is TGTGCCAGCAGTGAAATAAGGGCAGGGTCGGGGGAGCAGTACTTC. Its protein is CASSEIRAGSGEQYF.

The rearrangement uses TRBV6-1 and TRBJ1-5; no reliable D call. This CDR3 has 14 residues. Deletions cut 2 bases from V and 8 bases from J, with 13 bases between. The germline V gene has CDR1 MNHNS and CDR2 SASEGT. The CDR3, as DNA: TGTGCCAGCAGTGAACGTCCCTCTTTCAAGCCCCAGCATTTT. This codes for CASSERPSFKPQHF.

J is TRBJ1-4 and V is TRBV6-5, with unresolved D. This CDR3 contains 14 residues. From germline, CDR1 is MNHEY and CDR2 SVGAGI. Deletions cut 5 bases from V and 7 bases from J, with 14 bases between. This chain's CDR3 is CASSPRYSREKLFF. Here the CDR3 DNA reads TGTGCCAGCAGTCCCAGGTACTCTCGTGAAAAACTGTTTTTT.

The CDR3 bases are TGTGCCAGCATCTCAGCGGGGAACACCGGGGAGCTGTTTTTT. It specifies CASISAGNTGELFF. This sequence joins TRBV6-5 and TRBJ2-2; D is perhaps TRBD2 (6 bases). The CDR3 is made up of 14 amino acids. The V end lost 7 bases, the J end lost 1 base, and 10 bases lay between the germline ends. Germline values: CDR1 MNHEY, CDR2 SVGAGI.

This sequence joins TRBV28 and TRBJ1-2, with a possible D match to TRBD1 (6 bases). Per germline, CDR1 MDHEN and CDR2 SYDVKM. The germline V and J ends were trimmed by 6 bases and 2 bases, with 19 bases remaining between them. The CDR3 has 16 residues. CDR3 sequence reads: CASSPHRDTPNYGYTF. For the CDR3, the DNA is TGTGCCAGCAGCCCTCACCGGGACACGCCAAACTATGGCTACACCTTC.